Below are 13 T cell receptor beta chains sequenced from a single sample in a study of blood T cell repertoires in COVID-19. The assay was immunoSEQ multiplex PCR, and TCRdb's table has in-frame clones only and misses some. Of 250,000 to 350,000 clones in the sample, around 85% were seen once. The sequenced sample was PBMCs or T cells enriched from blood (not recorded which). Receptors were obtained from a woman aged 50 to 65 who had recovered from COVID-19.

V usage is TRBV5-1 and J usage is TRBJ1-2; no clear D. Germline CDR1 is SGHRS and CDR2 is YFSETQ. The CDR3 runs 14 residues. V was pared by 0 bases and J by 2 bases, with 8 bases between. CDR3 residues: CASSLGTLNYGYTF. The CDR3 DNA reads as TGCGCCAGCAGCTTGGGGACTCTCAACTATGGCTACACCTTC.

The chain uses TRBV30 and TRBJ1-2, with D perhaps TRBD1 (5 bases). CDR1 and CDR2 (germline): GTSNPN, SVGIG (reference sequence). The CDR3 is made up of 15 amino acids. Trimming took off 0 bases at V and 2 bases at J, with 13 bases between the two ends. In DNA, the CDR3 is TGTGCCTGGAGTGTACAAGGGGCAAGGAACTATGGCTACACCTTC. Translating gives CAWSVQGARNYGYTF.

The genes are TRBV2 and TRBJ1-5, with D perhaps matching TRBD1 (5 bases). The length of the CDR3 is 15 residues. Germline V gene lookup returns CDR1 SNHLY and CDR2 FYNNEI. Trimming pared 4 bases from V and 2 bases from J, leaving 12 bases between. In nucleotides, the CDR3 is TGTGCCAGCAGTGCCCAGGGTCTAGGCAATCAGCCCCAGCATTTT. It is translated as CASSAQGLGNQPQHF.

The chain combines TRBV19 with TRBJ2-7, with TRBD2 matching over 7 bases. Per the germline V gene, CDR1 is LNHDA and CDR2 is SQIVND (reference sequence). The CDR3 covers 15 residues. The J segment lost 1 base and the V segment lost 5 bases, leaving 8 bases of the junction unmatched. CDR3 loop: CASSYTRERSYEQYF. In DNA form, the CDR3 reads TGTGCCAGTAGTTACACGCGGGAGCGGTCCTACGAGCAGTACTTC.

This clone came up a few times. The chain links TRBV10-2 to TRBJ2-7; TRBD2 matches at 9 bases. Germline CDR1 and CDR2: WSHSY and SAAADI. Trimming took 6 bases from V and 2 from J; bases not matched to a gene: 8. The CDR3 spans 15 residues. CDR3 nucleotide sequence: TGCGCCAGCAGGGAGAGGACTAGCGTAACCTACGAGCAGTACTTC. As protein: CASRERTSVTYEQYF.

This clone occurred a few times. The CDR3 DNA is TGTGCCAGCAGTTACTTAGCAGGGGATGAAGCTTTCTTT. The encoded protein is CASSYLAGDEAFF. The rearrangement joins TRBV6-2 or TRBV6-3 to TRBJ1-1; a weak D match, TRBD1 (6 bases). Germline V lookup: CDR1 MNHEY, CDR2 SVGEGT. Trimming took 1 base from V and 7 from J, leaving 10 bases between them. The CDR3 sequence is 13 residues long.

In nucleotides, the CDR3 is TGTGCCAGCAGCTCCTTGGGCAGGTACTACGAGCAGTACTTC. Translated, it gives CASSSLGRYYEQYF. The chain carries TRBV5-4 and TRBJ2-7; D is unclear. The length of the CDR3 is 14 residues. CDR1 and CDR2 (germline): SGHNT, YYREEE (reference sequence). The V end lost 3 bases, the J end lost 3 bases, and 13 bases lay between the germline ends.

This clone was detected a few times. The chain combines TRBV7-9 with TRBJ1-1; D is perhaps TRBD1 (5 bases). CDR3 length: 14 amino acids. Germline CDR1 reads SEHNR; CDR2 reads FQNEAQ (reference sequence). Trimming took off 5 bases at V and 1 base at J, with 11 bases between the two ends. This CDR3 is CASSAGRANTEAFF. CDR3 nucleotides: TGTGCCAGCAGCGCGGGACGGGCGAACACTGAAGCTTTCTTT. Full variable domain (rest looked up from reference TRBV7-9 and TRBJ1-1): DTGVSQNPRHKITKRGQNVTFRCDPISEHNRLYWYRQTLGQGPEFLTYFQNEAQLEKSRLLSDRFSAERPKGSFSTLEIQRTEQGDSAMYLCASSAGRANTEAFFGQGTRLTVV.

The CDR3 loop is CASNTPGQGDDTIYF. CDR3 coding DNA: TGTGCCAGCAATACCCCGGGACAGGGCGACGACACCATATATTTT. The rearrangement joins TRBV3-1 (or the pseudogene TRBV3-2) to TRBJ1-3; 9 bases line up with TRBD1. The CDR3 covers 15 residues. Unmatched junction bases numbered 12, after V lost 7 bases and J lost 8 bases. CDR1 LGHDT and CDR2 YNNKEL come from the germline V gene (reference sequence).

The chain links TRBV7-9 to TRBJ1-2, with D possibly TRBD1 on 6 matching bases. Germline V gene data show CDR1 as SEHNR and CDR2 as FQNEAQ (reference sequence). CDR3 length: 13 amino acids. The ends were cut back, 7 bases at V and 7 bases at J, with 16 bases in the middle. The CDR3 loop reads CASTLQGWSGYTF. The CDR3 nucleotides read TGTGCCAGCACCCTACAGGGATGGAGTGGCTACACCTTC.

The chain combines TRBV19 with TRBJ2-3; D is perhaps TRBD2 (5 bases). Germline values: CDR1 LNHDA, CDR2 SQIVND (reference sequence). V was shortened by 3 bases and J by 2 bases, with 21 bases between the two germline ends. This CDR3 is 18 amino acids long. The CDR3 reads CASSIEGGSWEHTDTQYF. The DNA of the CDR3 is TGTGCCAGTAGTATCGAGGGTGGATCGTGGGAACACACAGATACGCAGTATTTT.

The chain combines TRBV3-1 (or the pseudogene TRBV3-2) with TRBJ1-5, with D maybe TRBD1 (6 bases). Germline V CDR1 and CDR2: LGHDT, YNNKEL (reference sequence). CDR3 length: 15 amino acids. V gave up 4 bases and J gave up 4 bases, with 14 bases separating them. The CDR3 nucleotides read TGTGCCAGCAGCCCGACGGGGGGCGCGAATCAGCCCCAGCATTTT. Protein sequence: CASSPTGGANQPQHF.

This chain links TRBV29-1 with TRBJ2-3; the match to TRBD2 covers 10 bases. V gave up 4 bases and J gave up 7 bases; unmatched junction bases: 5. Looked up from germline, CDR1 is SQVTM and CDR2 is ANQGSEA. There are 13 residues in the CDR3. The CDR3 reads CSVVIAGGYTQYF. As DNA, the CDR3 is TGCAGCGTTGTAATAGCGGGGGGATATACGCAGTATTTT.